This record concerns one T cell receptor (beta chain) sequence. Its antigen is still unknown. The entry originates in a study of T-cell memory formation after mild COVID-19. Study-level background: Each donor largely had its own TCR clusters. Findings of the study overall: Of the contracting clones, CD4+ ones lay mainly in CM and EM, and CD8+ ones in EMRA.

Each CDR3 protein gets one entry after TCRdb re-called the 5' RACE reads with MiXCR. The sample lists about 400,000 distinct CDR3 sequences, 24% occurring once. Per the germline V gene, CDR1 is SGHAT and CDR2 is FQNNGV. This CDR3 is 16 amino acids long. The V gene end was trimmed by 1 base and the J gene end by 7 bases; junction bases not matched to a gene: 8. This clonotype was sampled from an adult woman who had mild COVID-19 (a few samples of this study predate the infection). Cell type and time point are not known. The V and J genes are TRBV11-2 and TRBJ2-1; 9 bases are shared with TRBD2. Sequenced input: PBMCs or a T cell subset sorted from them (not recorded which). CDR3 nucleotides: TGTGCCAGCAGCTTAGGGTCTAGCGGGATGAGAAATGAGCAGTTCTTC. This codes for CASSLGSSGMRNEQFF. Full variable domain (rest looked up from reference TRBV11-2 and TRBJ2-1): EAGVAQSPRYKIIEKRQSVAFWCNPISGHATLYWYQQILGQGPKLLIQFQNNGVVDDSQLPKDRFSAERLKGVDSTLKIQPAKLEDSAVYLCASSLGSSGMRNEQFFGPGTRLTVL.